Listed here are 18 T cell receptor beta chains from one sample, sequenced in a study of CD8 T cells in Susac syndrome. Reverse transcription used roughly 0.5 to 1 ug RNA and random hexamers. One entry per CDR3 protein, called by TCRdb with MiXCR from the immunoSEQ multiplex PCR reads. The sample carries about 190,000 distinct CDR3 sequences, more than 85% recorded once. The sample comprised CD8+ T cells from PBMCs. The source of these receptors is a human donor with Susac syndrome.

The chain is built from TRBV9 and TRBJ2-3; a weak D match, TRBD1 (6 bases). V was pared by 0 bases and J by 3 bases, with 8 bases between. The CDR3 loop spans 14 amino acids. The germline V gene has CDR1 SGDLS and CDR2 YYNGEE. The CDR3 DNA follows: TGTGCCAGCAGCGTAGCCCAGGGGACAGATACGCAGTATTTT. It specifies CASSVAQGTDTQYF.

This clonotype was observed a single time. The CDR3 region has the DNA TGTGCCAGCAGTTCTACTAGCCCGCCCCACACAGATACGCAGTATTTT. Protein product: CASSSTSPPHTDTQYF. The V call is TRBV6-2 or TRBV6-3, the J call TRBJ2-3, with D possibly matching TRBD2 (6 bases). Per germline, CDR1 MNHEY and CDR2 SVGEGT. CDR3 length equals 16 residues. V was shortened by 4 bases and J by 2 bases, with 16 bases between the two germline ends.

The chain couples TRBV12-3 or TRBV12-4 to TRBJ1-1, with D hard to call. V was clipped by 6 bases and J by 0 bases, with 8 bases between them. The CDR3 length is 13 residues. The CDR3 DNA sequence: TGTGCCAGCAGCACAGAGGTGAACACTGAAGCTTTCTTT. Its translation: CASSTEVNTEAFF.

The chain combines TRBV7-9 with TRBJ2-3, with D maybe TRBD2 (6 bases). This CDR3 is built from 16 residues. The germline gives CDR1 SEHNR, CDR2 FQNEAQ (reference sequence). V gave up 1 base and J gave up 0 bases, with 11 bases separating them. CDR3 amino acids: CASSLGPRGSTDTQYF. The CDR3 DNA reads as TGTGCCAGCAGCTTAGGGCCCCGGGGGAGCACAGATACGCAGTATTTT. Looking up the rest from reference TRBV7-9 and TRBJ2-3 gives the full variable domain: DTGVSQNPRHKITKRGQNVTFRCDPISEHNRLYWYRQTLGQGPEFLTYFQNEAQLEKSRLLSDRFSAERPKGSFSTLEIQRTEQGDSAMYLCASSLGPRGSTDTQYFGPGTRLTVL.

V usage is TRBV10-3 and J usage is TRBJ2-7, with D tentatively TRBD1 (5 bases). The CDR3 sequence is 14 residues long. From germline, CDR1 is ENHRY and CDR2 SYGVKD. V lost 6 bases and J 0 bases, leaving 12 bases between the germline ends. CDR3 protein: CAIRETGDSYEQYF. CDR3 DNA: TGTGCCATCAGGGAAACAGGAGACTCCTACGAGCAGTACTTC.

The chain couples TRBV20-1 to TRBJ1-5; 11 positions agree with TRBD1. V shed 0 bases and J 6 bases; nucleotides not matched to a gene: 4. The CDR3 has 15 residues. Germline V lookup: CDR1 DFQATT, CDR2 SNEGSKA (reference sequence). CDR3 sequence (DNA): TGCAGTGCTAGAGATCGGACAGGGGGCTTTCAGCCCCAGCATTTT. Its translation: CSARDRTGGFQPQHF.

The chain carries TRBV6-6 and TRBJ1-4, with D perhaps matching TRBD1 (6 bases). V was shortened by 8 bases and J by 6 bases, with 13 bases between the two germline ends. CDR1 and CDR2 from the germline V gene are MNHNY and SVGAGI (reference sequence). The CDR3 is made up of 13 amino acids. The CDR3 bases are TGTGCCAGCTTTCGGACAGAGGATGAAAAACTGTTTTTT. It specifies CASFRTEDEKLFF.

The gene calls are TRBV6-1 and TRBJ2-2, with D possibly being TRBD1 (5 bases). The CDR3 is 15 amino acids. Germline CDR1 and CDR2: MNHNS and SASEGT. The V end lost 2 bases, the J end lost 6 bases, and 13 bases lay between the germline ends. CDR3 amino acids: CASSEIQVGSGELFF. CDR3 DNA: TGTGCCAGCAGTGAAATACAGGTTGGGTCCGGGGAGCTGTTTTTT.

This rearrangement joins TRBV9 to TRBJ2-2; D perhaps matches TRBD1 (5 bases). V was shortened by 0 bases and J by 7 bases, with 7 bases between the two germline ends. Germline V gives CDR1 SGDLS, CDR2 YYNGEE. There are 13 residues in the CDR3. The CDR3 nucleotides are TGTGCCAGCAGCGTAGCTACAGGCGGGGAGCTGTTTTTT. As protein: CASSVATGGELFF.

In DNA, the CDR3 is TGTGCCAGCAGTTACACTAGCGGCTACGAGCAGTACTTC. Translated: CASSYTSGYEQYF. The chain uses TRBV6-5 and TRBJ2-7, with 8 bases that match TRBD2. Trimming cost V 2 bases and J 3 bases; bases outside gene matches: 0. The CDR3 has 13 amino acids. CDR1 and CDR2 (germline): MNHEY, SVGAGI.

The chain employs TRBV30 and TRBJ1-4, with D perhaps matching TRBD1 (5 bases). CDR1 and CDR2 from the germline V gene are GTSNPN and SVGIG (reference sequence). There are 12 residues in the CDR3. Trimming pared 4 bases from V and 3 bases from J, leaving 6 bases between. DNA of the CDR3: TGTGCCTGGACAGGGCCTAATGAAAAACTGTTTTTT. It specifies CAWTGPNEKLFF.

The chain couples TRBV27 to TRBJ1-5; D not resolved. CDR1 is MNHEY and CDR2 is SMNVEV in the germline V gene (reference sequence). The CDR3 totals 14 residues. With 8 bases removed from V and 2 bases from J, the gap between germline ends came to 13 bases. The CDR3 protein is CASSQVGGNQPQHF. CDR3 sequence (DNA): TGTGCCAGCTCCCAAGTGGGAGGCAATCAGCCCCAGCATTTT.

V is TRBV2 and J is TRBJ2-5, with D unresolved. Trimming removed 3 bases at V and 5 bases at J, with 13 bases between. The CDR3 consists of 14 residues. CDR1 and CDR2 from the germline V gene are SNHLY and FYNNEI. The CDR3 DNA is TGTGCCAGCAGTGATCTTGGCCGCTTGGAGACCCAGTACTTC. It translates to CASSDLGRLETQYF. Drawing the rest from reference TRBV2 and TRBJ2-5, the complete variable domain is EPEVTQTPSHQVTQMGQEVILRCVPISNHLYFYWYRQILGQKVEFLVSFYNNEISEKSEIFDDQFSVERPDGSNFTLKIRSTKLEDSAMYFCASSDLGRLETQYFGPGTRLLVL.

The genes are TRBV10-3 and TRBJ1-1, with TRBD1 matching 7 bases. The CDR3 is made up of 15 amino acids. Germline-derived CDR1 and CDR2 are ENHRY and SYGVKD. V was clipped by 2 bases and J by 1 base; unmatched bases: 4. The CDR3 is CAISERPGGNTEAFF. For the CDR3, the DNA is TGTGCCATCAGTGAGAGACCAGGGGGGAACACTGAAGCTTTCTTT.

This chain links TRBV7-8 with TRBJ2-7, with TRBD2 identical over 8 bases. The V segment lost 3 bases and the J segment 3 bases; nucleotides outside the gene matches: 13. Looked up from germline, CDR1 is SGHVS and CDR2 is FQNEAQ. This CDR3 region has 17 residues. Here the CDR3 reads CASSFPPGGEYHYEQYF. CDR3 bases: TGTGCCAGCAGCTTCCCGCCGGGGGGGGAGTACCACTACGAGCAGTACTTC. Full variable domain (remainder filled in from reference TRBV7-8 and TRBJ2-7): GAGVSQSPRYKVAKRGQDVALRCDPISGHVSLFWYQQALGQGPEFLTYFQNEAQLDKSGLPSDRFFAERPEGSVSTLKIQRTQQEDSAVYLCASSFPPGGEYHYEQYFGPGTRLTVT.

The CDR3 here is CSGGDRNEQFF. DNA for the CDR3: TGCAGCGGTGGGGACCGAAATGAGCAGTTCTTC. V and J are TRBV29-1 and TRBJ2-1, with D perhaps given as TRBD1 or TRBD2 (5 bases each). Germline assignment: CDR1 SQVTM and CDR2 ANQGSEA. The CDR3 is 11 residues long. V was shortened by 7 bases and J by 7 bases, with 11 bases between the two germline ends.

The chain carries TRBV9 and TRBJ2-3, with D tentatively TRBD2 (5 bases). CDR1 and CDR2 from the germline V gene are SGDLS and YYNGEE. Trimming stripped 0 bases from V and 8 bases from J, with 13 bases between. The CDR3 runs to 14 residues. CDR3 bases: TGTGCCAGCAGCGTAGTTGGTGAAGGAGGTACGCAGTATTTT. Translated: CASSVVGEGGTQYF.

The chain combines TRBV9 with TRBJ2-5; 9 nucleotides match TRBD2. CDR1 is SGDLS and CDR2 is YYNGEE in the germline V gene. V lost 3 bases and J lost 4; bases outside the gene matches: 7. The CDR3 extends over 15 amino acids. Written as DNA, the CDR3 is TGTGCCAGCAGCGGTATAGCGGGAGTTGGAGAGACCCAGTACTTC. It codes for CASSGIAGVGETQYF.